The rows below give T cell receptor beta chains drawn from one sample of a study of cytomegalovirus exposure and HLA in healthy donors. Sequenced by immunoSEQ multiplex PCR; TCRdb stores in-frame clones only, minus some. This repertoire shows 200,000 to 250,000 clones, roughly 90% found once; its top ten account for more than 0.8%. Sequencing was done on a sample of PBMCs. The receptors here all came from a woman younger than 35 in good health and CMV-seronegative. Both conserved end residues are part of each CDR3. The D gene is left open where the match is weak. Clone size is given for some rows only: seen once, a few or many times, or a class if the clone is expanded.

TRBJ2-1,TRBV6-5,-,TRBD1,CASRRQGSDYEQFF,TGTGCCAGCAGAAGACAGGGGTCGGACTATGAGCAGTTCTTC
TRBJ1-2,TRBV19,-,-,CASRWPGRYGYTF,TGTGCCAGTAGATGGCCAGGCCGCTATGGCTACACCTTC
TRBJ1-1,TRBV25-1,few,-,CASSATGGTEAFF,TGTGCCAGCAGCGCGACGGGGGGCACTGAAGCTTTCTTT
TRBJ2-1,TRBV6-4,-,-,CAIKPGTPTLIYNEQFF,TGTGCCATAAAACCAGGGACACCGACTCTAATTTACAATGAGCAGTTCTTC
TRBJ2-7,TRBV4-2,-,-,CASSLGHLGGQYEQYF,TGTGCCAGCAGCTTGGGGCATTTGGGGGGGCAATACGAGCAGTACTTC
TRBJ2-3,TRBV6-5,-,-,CASSYGRHTDTQYF,TGTGCCAGCAGTTACGGCAGGCACACAGATACGCAGTATTTT
TRBJ2-2,TRBV7-9,-,TRBD2,CASPTKAGENTGELFF,TGTGCCAGCCCGACAAAAGCGGGAGAGAACACCGGGGAGCTGTTTTTT
TRBJ1-5,TRBV27,once,TRBD1,CASSLTGGRLQPQHF,TGTGCCAGCAGTTTAACAGGGGGACGTCTTCAGCCCCAGCATTTT
TRBJ1-6,TRBV2,-,-,CASTGQTNSPLHF,TGTGCCAGCACTGGACAGACTAATTCACCCCTCCACTTT
TRBJ2-2,TRBV5-4,-,TRBD2,CASSLSALAGVTGELFF,TGTGCCAGCAGCTTGAGTGCGCTAGCGGGAGTTACCGGGGAGCTGTTTTTT
TRBJ2-1,TRBV4-3,-,TRBD2,CASSQAVAGNEQFF,TGCGCCAGCAGCCAAGCGGTAGCGGGTAATGAGCAGTTCTTC
TRBJ1-5,TRBV6-5,-,-,CASSSGHQPQHF,TGTGCCAGCAGTTCTGGGCATCAGCCCCAGCATTTT
TRBJ1-1,TRBV9,-,TRBD1,CASRAGGTEAFF,TGTGCCAGCAGGGCAGGGGGAACTGAAGCTTTCTTT
TRBJ2-7,TRBV29-1,-,TRBD1,CSATGGDRGYHEQYF,TGCAGCGCCACGGGGGGGGACAGGGGCTACCACGAGCAGTACTTC
TRBJ1-1,TRBV7-6,-,-,CASSLGYLSMNTEAFF,TGTGCCAGCAGCTTGGGCTATTTGTCCATGAACACTGAAGCTTTCTTT
TRBJ2-7,TRBV6-5,-,-,CASSYTGINSYEQYF,TGTGCCAGCAGTTACACCGGGATCAACTCCTACGAGCAGTACTTC
TRBJ1-1,TRBV9,-,TRBD1,CASSTGGGTTEAFF,TGTGCCAGCAGCACAGGGGGGGGAACCACTGAAGCTTTCTTT
TRBJ1-2,TRBV7-9,-,-,CASSLVTVGSNYGYTF,TGTGCCAGCAGCTTAGTGACAGTGGGGTCTAACTATGGCTACACCTTC
TRBJ1-3,TRBV9,once,TRBD1,CASSSGTGINSGNTIYF,TGTGCCAGCAGCTCAGGGACAGGGATAAACTCTGGAAACACCATATATTTT
TRBJ2-7,TRBV23-1,-,-,CATEGSGDNNYEQYF,TGCGCCACCGAGGGATCCGGAGACAACAACTACGAGCAGTACTTC
TRBJ1-2,TRBV4-3,-,-,CASSRGEYGYTF,TGCGCCAGCAGCAGGGGCGAGTATGGCTACACCTTC
TRBJ1-2,TRBV19,-,TRBD1,CASTRDRIYGYTF,TGTGCCAGTACTCGGGACAGAATCTATGGCTACACCTTC
TRBJ2-7,TRBV10-2,-,TRBD2,CASRGTSSYEQYF,TGCGCCAGCAGAGGGACTAGCAGCTACGAGCAGTACTTC
TRBJ2-3,TRBV9,-,TRBD1,CASSVGTGGDTQYF,TGTGCCAGCAGCGTAGGGACAGGTGGGGATACGCAGTATTTT
TRBJ2-5,TRBV9,-,TRBD2,CASSVGVSGGQETQYF,TGTGCCAGCAGCGTAGGGGTTAGCGGGGGCCAAGAGACCCAGTACTTC
TRBJ2-6,TRBV2,-,TRBD2,CAMSGDARGANVLTF,TGTGCCATGAGCGGGGACGCGCGGGGGGCCAACGTCCTGACTTTC
TRBJ2-4,TRBV7-9,-,TRBD2,CASSERVRSGSKNIQYF,TGTGCCAGCAGCGAGAGGGTGCGAAGCGGGAGCAAAAACATTCAGTACTTC
TRBJ2-1,TRBV6-5,-,-,CASSLIAAYNEQFF,TGTGCCAGCAGTTTGATAGCGGCCTACAATGAGCAGTTCTTC
TRBJ2-2,TRBV5-1,-,-,CASSLAGVGTGELFF,TGCGCCAGCAGCTTGGCGGGAGTAGGCACCGGGGAGCTGTTTTTT